This TCR beta chain was observed in a study of shared T cell receptors in the human thymus. Sequencing was performed with immunoSEQ multiplex PCR; in TCRdb, only in-frame clones are kept and a portion is missing. This sample carries approximately 760,000 clones, approximately 85% of them seen once, and the ten largest clones take under 0.012%. CDR1 and CDR2 (germline): SGDLS, YYNGEE. The ends were cut back, 4 bases at V and 4 bases at J, with 25 bases in the middle. The CDR3 is 18 residues long. The same data also contributed to another study, on human thymus T cells.

Sequences were obtained from thymocytes. The TCR was taken from a girl under three years old with a congenital heart defect. The rearrangement uses TRBV9 and TRBJ2-3; D perhaps matches TRBD1 (6 bases). The CDR3 reads CASSPHRPTGDLPDTQYF. CDR3 DNA: TGTGCCAGCAGCCCTCACCGCCCGACAGGCGATTTACCAGATACGCAGTATTTT. The full variable domain, in which reference TRBV9 and TRBJ2-3 provide the parts outside the CDR3, is DSGVTQTPKHLITATGQRVTLRCSPRSGDLSVYWYQQSLDQGLQFLIQYYNGEERAKGNILERFSAQQFPDLHSELNLSSLELGDSALYFCASSPHRPTGDLPDTQYFGPGTRLTVL.